This T cell receptor beta chain derives from a study of T-cell reconstitution after alpha-beta-depleted transplantation in children (dated by TCRdb to about 2016). Notes on the research overall: The study quantitatively tracked T-cell immune reconstitution after TCRalphabeta/CD19-depleted allogeneic hematopoietic cell transplantation in children using TCR repertoire profiling.

What the treatment or condition label conveys for this sample: allogeneic hematopoietic cell transplantation with graft depleted of TCRalphabeta T cells and CD19 B cells. The children who served as transplant recipients had been given grafts of TCRalphabeta/CD19-depleted allogeneic hematopoietic cells. What the work shows at the level of the full study, not this receptor alone: In some patients, the high TCRbeta diversity seen at day 60 was put down to recipient T cells and intrathymic progenitors that had survived conditioning. The apparently early recovery of alphabetaT-cell counts about two months after transplant reportedly depended on only several hundred rapidly expanded clones that came from non-depleted graft cells. Over the following months the frequencies of hyperexpanded clones went down, and after one year T-cell counts and TCRbeta diversity were mostly credited to newly produced T cells.

A word on this clonotype: The clone's antigen remains unknown. No base-level quality is on record; no much larger clone is a single base apart.

The library was built by means of PCR. The instrument given in TCRdb is Illumina HiSeq 2500. TCR libraries were prepared with molecular barcoding, using unique molecular identifiers to normalize TCRbeta repertoire quantification. TCRdb's own reprocessing of the public reads used fastp at Q25 and MiXCR and kept productive beta chains. Rows matching on CDR3 protein sequence are summarized as one entry with the most common DNA and genes. The sample profile shows about 340,000 distinct CDR3 sequences; 15% to 20% of them were found once. The ten biggest clones cover approximately 44% of the sample. The sample here was PBMCs, mostly from graft donor cells, taken 360 days after TCRalphabeta/CD19-depleted stem cell transplant. This sequence originates from a male patient aged 2 to 9 who had a stem cell transplant for acute lymphoblastic leukemia, so the T cells may come from the graft donor.

The DNA reads TGCGCCAGCAGCCAAGGGACAGGCCAAGAGACCCAGTACTTC. This yields the protein CASSQGTGQETQYF. The chain is encoded by TRBV4-1 joined to TRBJ2-5; 7 junctional bases match TRBD1. Inclusive of the bounding cysteine and phenylalanine, the CDR3 is 14 residues long. Only the CDR3 region is kept as DNA, spanning 42 bases read in frame from base 1. In the germline V gene, CDR1 corresponds to MGHRA and CDR2 to YSYEKL. The V end gives up 1 base and the J end 1 base, leaving 0 bases in the junction not matched to a gene.